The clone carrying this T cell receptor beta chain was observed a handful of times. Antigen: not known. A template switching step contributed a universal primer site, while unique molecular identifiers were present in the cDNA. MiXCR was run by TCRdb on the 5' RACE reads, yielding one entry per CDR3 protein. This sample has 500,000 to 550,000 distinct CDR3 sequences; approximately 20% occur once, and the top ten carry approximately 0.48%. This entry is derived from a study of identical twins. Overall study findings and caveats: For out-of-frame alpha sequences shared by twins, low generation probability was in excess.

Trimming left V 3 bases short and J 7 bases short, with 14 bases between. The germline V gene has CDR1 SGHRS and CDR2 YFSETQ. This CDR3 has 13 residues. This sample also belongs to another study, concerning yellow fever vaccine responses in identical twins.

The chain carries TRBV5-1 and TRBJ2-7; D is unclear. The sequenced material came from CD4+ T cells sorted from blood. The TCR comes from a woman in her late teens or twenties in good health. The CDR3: CASSWTDLGEQYF. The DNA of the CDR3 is TGCGCCAGCAGCTGGACCGACCTTGGGGAGCAGTACTTC.